The rows below give T cell receptor beta chains drawn from one sample of a study of blood T cell repertoires in COVID-19. The assay was immunoSEQ multiplex PCR, and TCRdb's table has in-frame clones only and misses some. This repertoire shows fewer than 300,000 clones, about 93% found once; its top ten account for 1% to 1.3%. Specimen: PBMCs or T cells enriched from blood (not recorded which). These receptors all stem from a young woman who had recovered from COVID-19. Both conserved end residues are part of each CDR3.

v_gene,j_gene,CDR3aa
TRBV27,TRBJ2-5,CASSIRVMETQYF
TRBV5-8,TRBJ1-5,CASVAGTGNQPQHF
TRBV19,TRBJ2-7,CASSSGESNSYEQYF
TRBV7-2,TRBJ1-2,CASSLGAGYGYTF
TRBV5-1,TRBJ2-1,CASSLGLRDRDFNEQFF
TRBV14,TRBJ1-2,CASSQDPFYGYTF
TRBV21-1,TRBJ1-6,CASSLRRSDRSSYNSPLHF
TRBV4-3,TRBJ1-3,CASSQDLGRAGNTIYF
TRBV29-1,TRBJ2-1,CSVAGQGSGNEQFF
TRBV18,TRBJ1-1,CASSPGHNTEAFF
TRBV25-1,TRBJ1-6,CASITQGSPLHF